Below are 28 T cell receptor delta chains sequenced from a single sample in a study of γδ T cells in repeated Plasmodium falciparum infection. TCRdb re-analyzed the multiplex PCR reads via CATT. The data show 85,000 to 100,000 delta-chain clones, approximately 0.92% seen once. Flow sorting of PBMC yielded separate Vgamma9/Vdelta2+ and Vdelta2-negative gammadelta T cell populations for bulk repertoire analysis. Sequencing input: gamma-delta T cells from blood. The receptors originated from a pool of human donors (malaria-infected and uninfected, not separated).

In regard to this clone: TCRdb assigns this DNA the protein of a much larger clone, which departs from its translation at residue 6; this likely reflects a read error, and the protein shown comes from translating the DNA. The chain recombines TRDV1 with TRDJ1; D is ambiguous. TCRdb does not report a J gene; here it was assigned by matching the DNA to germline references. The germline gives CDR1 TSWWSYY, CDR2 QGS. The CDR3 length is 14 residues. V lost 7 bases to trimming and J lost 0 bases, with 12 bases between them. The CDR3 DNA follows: TGTGCTCTTGACGCTCGAGGGTACACCGATAAACTCATCTTT. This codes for CALDARGYTDKLIF.

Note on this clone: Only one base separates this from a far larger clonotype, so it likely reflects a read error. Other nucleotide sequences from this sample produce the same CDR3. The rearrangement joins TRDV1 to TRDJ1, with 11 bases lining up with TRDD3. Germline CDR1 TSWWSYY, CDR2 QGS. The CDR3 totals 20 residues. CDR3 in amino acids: CALEAFPVILGDRATDKLIF. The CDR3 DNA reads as TGCGCTCTTGAGGCCTTCCCCGTCATACTGGGGGATAGGGCAACCGATAAACTCATCTTT.

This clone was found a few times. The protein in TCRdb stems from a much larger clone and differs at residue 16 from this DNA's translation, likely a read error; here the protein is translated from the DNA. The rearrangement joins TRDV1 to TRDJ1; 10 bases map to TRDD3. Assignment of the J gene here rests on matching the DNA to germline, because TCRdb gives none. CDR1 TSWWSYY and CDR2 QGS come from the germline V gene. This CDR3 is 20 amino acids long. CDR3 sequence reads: CALGCPSLGLTGGCTGKLIF. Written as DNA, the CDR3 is TGTGCTCTTGGGTGTCCTTCCCTCGGACTTACTGGGGGATGCACCGGTAAACTCATCTTT.

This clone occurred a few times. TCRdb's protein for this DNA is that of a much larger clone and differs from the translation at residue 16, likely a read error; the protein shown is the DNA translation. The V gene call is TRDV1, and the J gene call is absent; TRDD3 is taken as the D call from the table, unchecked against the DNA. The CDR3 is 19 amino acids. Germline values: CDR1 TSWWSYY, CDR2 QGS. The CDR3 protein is CALGELVLSRHWGIILIIF. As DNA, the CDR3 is TGTGCTCTTGGGGAACTGGTTCTTTCTCGGCACTGGGGGATAATACTGATCATCTTT.

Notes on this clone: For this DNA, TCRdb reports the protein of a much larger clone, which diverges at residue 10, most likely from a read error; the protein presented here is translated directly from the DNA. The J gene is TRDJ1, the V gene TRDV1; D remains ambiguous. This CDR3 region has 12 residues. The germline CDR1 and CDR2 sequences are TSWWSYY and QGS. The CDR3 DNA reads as TGTGCTCTTGGGGAACGTCGACATAAATTCATCTTT. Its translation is CALGERRHKFIF.

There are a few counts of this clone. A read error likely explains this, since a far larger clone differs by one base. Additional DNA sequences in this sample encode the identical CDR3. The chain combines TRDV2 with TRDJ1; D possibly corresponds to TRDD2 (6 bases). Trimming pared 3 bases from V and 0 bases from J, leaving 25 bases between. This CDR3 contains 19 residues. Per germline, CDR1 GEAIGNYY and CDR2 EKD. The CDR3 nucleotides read TGTGCCTGTGACCTTGGCCTTCCCGAACTAGGGATCTACACCGATAAACTCATCTTT. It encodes CACDLGLPELGIYTDKLIF.

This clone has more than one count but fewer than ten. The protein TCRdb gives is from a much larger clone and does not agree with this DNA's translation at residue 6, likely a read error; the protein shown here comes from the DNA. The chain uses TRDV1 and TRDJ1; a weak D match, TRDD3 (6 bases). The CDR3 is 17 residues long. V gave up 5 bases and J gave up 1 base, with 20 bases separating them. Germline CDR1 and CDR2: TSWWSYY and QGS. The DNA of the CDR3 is TGTGCTCTTGGGTCAATGCGAGGGTGGGGGGTCACCGATAAACTCATCTTT. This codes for CALGSMRGWGVTDKLIF.

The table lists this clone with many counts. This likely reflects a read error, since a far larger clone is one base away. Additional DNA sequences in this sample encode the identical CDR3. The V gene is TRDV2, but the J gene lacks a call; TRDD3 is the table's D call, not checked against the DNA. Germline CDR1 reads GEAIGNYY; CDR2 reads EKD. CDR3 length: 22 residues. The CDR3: CACDTGYWGIRTLPTFSDKLIF. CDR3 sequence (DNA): TGTGCCTGTGACACCGGTTACTGGGGGATACGCACCCTACCGACGTTTTCCGATAAACTCATCTTC.

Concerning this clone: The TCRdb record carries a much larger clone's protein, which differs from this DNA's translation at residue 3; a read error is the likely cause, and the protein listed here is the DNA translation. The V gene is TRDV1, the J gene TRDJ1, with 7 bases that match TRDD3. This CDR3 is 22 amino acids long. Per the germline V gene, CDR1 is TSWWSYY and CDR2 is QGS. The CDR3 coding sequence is TGTGCTCCTGGGGAAACCGGCTTCCCACCGACTAGGGGGATTTCGTACACCGATAAACTCATCTTT. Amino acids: CAPGETGFPPTRGISYTDKLIF.

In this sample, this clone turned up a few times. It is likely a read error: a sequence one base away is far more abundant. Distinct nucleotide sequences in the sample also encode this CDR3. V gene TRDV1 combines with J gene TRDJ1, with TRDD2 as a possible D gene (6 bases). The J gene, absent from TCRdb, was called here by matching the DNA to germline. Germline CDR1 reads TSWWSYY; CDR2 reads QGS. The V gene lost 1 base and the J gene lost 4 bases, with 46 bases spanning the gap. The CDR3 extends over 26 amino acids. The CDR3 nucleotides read TGTGCTCTTGGGGAACGATCCTTCCCAAAGACCCAAGTGTTACTAGGGGAATGTCGAGCGAACGATAAACTCATCTTT. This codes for CALGERSFPKTQVLLGECRANDKLIF.

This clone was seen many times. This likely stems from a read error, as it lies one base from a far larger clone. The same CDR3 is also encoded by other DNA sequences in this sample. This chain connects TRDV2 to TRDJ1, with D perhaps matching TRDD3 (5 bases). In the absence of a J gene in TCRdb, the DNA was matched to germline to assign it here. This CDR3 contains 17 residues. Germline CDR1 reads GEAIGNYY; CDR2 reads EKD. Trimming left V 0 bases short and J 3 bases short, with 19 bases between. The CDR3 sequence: CACDTVGGYADPDKLIF. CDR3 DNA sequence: TGTGCCTGTGACACCGTAGGGGGGTACGCGGATCCCGATAAACTCATCTTT.

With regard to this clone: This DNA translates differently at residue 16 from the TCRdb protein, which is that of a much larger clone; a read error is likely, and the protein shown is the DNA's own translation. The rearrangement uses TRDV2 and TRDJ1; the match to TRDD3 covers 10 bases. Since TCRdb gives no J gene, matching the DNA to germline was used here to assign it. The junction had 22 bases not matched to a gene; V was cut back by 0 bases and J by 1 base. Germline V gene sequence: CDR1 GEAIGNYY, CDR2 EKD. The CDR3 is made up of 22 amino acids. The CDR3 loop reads CACDTGQYWGIPSLRCTDKLIF. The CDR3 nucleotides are TGTGCCTGTGACACCGGACAATACTGGGGGATCCCTTCCCTCCGATGCACCGATAAACTCATCTTT.

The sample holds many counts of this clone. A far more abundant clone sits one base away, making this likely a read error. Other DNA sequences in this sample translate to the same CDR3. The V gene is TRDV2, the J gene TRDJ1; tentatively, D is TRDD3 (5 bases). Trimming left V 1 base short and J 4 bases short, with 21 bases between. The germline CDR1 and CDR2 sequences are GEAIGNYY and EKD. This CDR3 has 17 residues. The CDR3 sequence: CACDTIRRGYEGDKLIF. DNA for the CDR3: TGTGCCTGTGACACTATACGGCGGGGGTACGAAGGCGATAAACTCATCTTT.

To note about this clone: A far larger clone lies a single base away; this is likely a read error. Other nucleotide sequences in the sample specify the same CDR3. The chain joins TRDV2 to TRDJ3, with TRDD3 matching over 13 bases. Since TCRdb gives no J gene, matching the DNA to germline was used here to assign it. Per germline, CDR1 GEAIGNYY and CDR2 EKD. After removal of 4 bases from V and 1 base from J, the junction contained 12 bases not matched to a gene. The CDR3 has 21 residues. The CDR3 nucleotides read TGTGCCTGTGATCCAATACTGGGGGATACGGGAGCGTCCTGGGACACCCGACAGATGTTTTTC. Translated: CACDPILGDTGASWDTRQMFF.

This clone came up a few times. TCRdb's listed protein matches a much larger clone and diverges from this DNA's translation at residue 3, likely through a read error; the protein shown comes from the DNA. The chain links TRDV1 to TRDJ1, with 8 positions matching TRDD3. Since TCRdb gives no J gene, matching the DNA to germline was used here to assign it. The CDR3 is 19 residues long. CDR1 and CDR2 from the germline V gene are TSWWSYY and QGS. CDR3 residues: CAPGELVAPRGIGTDKLIF. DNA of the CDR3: TGTGCTCCTGGGGAACTAGTCGCCCCTCGGGGGATAGGGACCGATAAACTCATCTTT.

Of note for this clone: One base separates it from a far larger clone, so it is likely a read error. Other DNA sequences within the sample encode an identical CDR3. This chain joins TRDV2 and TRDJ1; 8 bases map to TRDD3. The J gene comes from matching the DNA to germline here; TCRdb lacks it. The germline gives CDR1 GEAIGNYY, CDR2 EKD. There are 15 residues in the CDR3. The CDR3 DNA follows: TGCGCCTGTGACAACCGCTGGGGGAGGGCCGATAAACTCATCTTT. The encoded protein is CACDNRWGRADKLIF.

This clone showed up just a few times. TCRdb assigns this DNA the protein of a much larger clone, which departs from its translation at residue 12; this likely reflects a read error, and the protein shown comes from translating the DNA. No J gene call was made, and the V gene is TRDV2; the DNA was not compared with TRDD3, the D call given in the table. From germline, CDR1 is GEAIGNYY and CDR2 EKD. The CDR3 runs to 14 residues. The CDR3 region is CACDTVGASDKPIF. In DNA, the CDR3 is TGTGCCTGTGACACCGTCGGGGCCTCCGATAAACCCATCTTT.

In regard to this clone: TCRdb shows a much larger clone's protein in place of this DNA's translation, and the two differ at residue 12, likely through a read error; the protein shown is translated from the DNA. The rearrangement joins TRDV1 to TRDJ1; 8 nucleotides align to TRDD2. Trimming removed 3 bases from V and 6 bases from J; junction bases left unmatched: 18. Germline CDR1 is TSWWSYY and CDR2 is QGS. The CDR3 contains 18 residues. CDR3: CALGDPPSYETEGYKLIF. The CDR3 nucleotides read TGTGCTCTTGGGGATCCGCCTTCCTATGAGACTGAGGGGTATAAACTCATCTTT.

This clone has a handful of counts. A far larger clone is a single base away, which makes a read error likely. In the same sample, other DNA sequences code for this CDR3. CDR3 DNA sequence: TGTGCTCTTGGGAAAGGGCGGTTCCTAGCGGGCGGGGATACCGGGTACACCGATAAACTCATCTTT. It codes for CALGKGRFLAGGDTGYTDKLIF. The rearrangement links TRDV1 to TRDJ1; 8 bases match TRDD3. No J gene was available from TCRdb, and it was assigned here by a germline match of the DNA. This CDR3 region has 22 residues. Trimming cost V 5 bases and J 0 bases; bases outside gene matches: 26. Germline V gene sequence: CDR1 TSWWSYY, CDR2 QGS.

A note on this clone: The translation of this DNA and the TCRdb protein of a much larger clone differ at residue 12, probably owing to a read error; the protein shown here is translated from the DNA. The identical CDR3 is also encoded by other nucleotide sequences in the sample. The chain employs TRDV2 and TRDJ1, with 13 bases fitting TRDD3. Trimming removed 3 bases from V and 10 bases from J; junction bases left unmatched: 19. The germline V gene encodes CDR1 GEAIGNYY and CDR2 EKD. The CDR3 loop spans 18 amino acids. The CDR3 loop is CACDSLLGDTRRELTLIF. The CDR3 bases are TGTGCCTGTGACTCTTTACTGGGGGATACGCGTAGAGAGCTAACACTCATCTTT.

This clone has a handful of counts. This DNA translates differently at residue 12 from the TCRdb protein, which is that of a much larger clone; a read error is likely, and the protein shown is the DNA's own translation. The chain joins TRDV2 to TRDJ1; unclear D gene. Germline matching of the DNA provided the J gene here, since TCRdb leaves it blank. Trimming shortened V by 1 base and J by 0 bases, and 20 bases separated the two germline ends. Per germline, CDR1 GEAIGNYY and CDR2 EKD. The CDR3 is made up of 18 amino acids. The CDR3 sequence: CACDTKYYQPMDTDKLIF. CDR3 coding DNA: TGTGCCTGTGACACGAAGTACTACCAGCCGATGGACACCGATAAACTCATCTTT.

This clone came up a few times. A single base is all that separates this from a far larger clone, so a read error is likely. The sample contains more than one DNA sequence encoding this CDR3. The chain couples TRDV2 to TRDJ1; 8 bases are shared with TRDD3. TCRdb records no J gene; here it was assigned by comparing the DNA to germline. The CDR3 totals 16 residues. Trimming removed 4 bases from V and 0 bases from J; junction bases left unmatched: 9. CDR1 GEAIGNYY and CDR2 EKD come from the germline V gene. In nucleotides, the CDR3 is TGTGCCTGTGATACCGTTGGGGGATTATACACCGATAAACTCATCTTT. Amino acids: CACDTVGGLYTDKLIF.

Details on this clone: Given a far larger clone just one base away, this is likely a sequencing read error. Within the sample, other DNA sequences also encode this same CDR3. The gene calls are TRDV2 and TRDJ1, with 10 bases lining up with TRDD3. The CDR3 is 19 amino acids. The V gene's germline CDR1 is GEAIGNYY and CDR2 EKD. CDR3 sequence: CACDTVPMVGDTGTDKLIF. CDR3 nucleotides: TGTGCCTGTGACACCGTCCCAATGGTGGGGGATACAGGGACCGACAAACTCATCTTT.

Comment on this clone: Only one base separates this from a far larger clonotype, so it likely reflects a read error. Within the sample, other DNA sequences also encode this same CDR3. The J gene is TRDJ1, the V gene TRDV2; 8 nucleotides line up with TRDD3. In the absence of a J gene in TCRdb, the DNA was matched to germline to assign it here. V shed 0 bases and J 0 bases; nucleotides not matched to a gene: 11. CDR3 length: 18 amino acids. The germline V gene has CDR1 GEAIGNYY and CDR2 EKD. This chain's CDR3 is CACDTILGDPRYTDKLIF. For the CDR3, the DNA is TGTGCCTGTGACACCATCCTGGGGGACCCCCGATACACCGATAAACTCATCTTT.

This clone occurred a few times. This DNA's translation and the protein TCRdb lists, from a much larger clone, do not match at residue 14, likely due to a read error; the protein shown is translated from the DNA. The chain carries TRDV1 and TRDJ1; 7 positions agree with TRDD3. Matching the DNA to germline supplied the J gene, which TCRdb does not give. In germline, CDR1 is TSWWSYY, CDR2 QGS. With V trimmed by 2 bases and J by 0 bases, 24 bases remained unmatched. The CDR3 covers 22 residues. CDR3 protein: CALGESHALRIRGMEDTDKLIF. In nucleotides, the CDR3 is TGTGCTCTTGGGGAATCTCACGCCCTACGCATTCGGGGGATGGAGGACACCGATAAACTCATCTTT.

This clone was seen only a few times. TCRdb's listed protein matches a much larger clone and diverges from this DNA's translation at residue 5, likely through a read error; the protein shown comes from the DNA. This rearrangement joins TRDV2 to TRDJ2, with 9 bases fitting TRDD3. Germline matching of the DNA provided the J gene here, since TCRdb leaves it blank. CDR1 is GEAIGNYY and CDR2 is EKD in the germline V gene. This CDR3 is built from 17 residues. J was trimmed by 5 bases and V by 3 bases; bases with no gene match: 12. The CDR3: CACDAVGDTRLTAQLFF. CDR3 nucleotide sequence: TGTGCCTGTGACGCCGTAGGGGATACGCGTCTCACAGCACAACTCTTCTTT.

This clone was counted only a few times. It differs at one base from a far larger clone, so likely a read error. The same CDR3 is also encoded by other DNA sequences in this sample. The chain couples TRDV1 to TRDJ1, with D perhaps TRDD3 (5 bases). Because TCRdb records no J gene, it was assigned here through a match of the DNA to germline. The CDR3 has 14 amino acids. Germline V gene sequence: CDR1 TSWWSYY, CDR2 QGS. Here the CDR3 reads CALGELDRRDKLIF. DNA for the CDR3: TGTGCCCTTGGGGAACTAGACAGGAGAGATAAACTCATCTTT.

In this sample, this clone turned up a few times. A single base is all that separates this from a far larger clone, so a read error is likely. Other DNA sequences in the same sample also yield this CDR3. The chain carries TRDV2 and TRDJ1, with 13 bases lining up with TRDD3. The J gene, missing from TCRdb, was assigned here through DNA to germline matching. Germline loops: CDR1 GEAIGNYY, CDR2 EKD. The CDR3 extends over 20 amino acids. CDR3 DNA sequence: TGTGCCTGTGACACCGAGGGGTCCAGGAACTGGGGGATACGCACCGACAAACTCATCTTT. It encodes CACDTEGSRNWGIRTDKLIF.